This T cell receptor (beta chain) was retrieved from a study of CD8+ T cells in alopecia areata. The wider study: Affected scalp percentage gauged treated patients' severity. Study outcomes and limitations: Because one nonresponder was included, the link of baseline CD8+ expansion to response is considered uncertain. Mice showed clearer TCR sharing than patients did, a gap that was possibly HLA-related.

Treatment in this sample: oral pan-JAK inhibitor, 5-10 mg twice daily. RNA extraction and reverse transcription yielded cDNA as sequencing template. Some clones are missing from TCRdb's copy, which holds only in-frame ones; the method was immunoSEQ multiplex PCR. The sample comprises 130,000 to 150,000 clones, 75% to 85% of which are singletons, and around a quarter rests with the top ten. This clone appeared a few times. Its antigen is undetermined. The CDR3 has 16 residues. V dropped 4 bases and J dropped 0 bases, with 15 bases sitting between them. Germline V gene lookup returns CDR1 SEHNR and CDR2 FQNEAQ (reference sequence).

The chain couples TRBV7-9 to TRBJ1-2; a weak D match, TRBD1 (6 bases). The TCR sequence derives from a human donor with alopecia areata. Specimen: CD8+ T cells sorted from blood, collected at week 4, from a patient treated with tofacitinib. The CDR3 region is CASSSGPRGANYGYTF. Written as DNA, the CDR3 is TGTGCCAGCAGCTCCGGACCCAGGGGAGCTAACTATGGCTACACCTTC.